These 19 T cell receptor beta chains share one sample of origin, sequenced in a study of T cell repertoires in ileal Crohn's disease. This table comes from immunoSEQ multiplex PCR, and its TCRdb copy is limited to in-frame clones, with some not included. The data hold 13,000 to 15,000 clones, with about 82% observed a single time. The sample was ileal tissue. Receptors originate from an adult with Crohn's disease.

The chain joins TRBV15 to TRBJ2-1; 10 bases agree with TRBD2. CDR3 size: 16 residues. Unmatched junction bases numbered 6, after V lost 0 bases and J lost 7 bases. CDR1 and CDR2 (germline): LNHNV, YYDKDF (reference sequence). The CDR3 here is CATSREDSGRVNEQFF. CDR3 DNA: TGTGCCACCAGCAGAGAAGACAGCGGGAGGGTTAATGAGCAGTTCTTC.

Details on this clone: At the DNA level, this CDR3 is encoded by other sequences in the same sample as well. The chain couples TRBV27 to TRBJ1-2; D gene ambiguous. The germline CDR1 and CDR2 sequences are MNHEY and SMNVEV (reference sequence). The CDR3 runs to 12 residues. V lost 4 bases and J lost 5, with 8 bases in between. In nucleotides, the CDR3 is TGTGCCAGCAGTTCAAACTCTTATGGCTACACCTTC. This translates into CASSSNSYGYTF.

The chain is built from TRBV18 and TRBJ1-1, with D possibly being TRBD1 (5 bases). This CDR3 has 13 residues. The V and J ends lost 3 bases and 1 base respectively, with 6 bases between them. CDR1 and CDR2 (germline): KGHSH, LQKENI. CDR3 sequence (DNA): TGTGCCAGCTCACCGGGGCCGAACACTGAAGCTTTCTTT. It encodes CASSPGPNTEAFF.

This clone showed up just a few times. The sample contains more than one DNA sequence encoding this CDR3. This chain connects TRBV10-1 to TRBJ2-7; 11 positions agree with TRBD2. The CDR3 spans 15 residues. The trim removed 2 bases at V and 2 bases at J, leaving 2 bases unmatched. CDR1 is WNHNN and CDR2 is SYGVQD in the germline V gene (reference sequence). CDR3 coding DNA: TGCGCCAGCAGTGAGGGACTAGCGGGCCCCTACGAGCAGTACTTC. It codes for CASSEGLAGPYEQYF.

V gene TRBV18 combines with J gene TRBJ1-1, with 7 bases aligning to TRBD1. The junction had 3 bases not matched to a gene; V was cut back by 5 bases and J by 0 bases. CDR3 length equals 14 residues. The V gene's germline CDR1 is KGHSH and CDR2 LQKENI. CDR3 protein: CASSLGQMNTEAFF. The CDR3 bases are TGTGCCAGCTCATTGGGACAGATGAACACTGAAGCTTTCTTT.

V and J are TRBV5-1 and TRBJ2-7; 10 bases match TRBD1. Losses at the gene ends were 2 bases for V and 3 bases for J; bases not matched to a gene: 2. Germline V gene data show CDR1 as SGHRS and CDR2 as YFSETQ. This CDR3 spans 14 amino acids. CDR3 in amino acids: CASSLRTGGYEQYF. CDR3 bases: TGCGCCAGCAGCTTACGGACAGGGGGCTACGAGCAGTACTTC.

This chain links TRBV6-1 with TRBJ1-6, with D hard to call. The CDR3 length is 13 residues. With 10 bases removed from V and 2 bases from J, the gap between germline ends came to 9 bases. Germline-derived CDR1 and CDR2 are MNHNS and SASEGT. In DNA form, the CDR3 reads TGTGCCACCCTAGTTACCTATAATTCACCCCTCCACTTT. Its protein product is CATLVTYNSPLHF.

The chain recombines TRBV11-2 with TRBJ2-7; 11 positions agree with TRBD1. Germline CDR1 reads SGHAT; CDR2 reads FQNNGV. This CDR3 has 15 residues. The V and J ends lost 5 bases and 6 bases, in that order; junction bases with no gene match: 9. In DNA form, the CDR3 reads TGTGCCAGCAGCCCCGACCCGGGACAGGGGGTCGAGCAGTACTTC. Translation gives CASSPDPGQGVEQYF.

This clone came up a few times. The rearrangement uses TRBV18 and TRBJ2-7, with D maybe TRBD2 (6 bases). Germline CDR1 reads KGHSH; CDR2 reads LQKENI. Trimming left V 2 bases short and J 3 bases short, with 11 bases between. The CDR3 length is 14 residues. The CDR3 region has the DNA TGTGCCAGCTCACCATTCCCAGCGGGCTACGAGCAGTACTTC. It codes for CASSPFPAGYEQYF.

There are a few counts of this clone. CDR3 in amino acids: CASSEGRGGSDEQYF. The DNA of the CDR3 is TGCGCCAGCAGTGAGGGACGGGGGGGGAGTGACGAGCAGTACTTC. This chain connects TRBV10-2 to TRBJ2-7; 8 positions agree with TRBD2. The length of the CDR3 is 15 residues. Germline V gene lookup returns CDR1 WSHSY and CDR2 SAAADI. V was clipped by 2 bases and J by 5 bases; unmatched bases: 8.

The CDR3 bases are TGTGCCAGCACCTCATCCGGGGGGGACGAAAAACTGTTTTTT. It translates to CASTSSGGDEKLFF. The rearrangement joins TRBV6-1 to TRBJ1-4, with D perhaps TRBD1 (5 bases). CDR1 and CDR2 (germline): MNHNS, SASEGT. Trimming pared 7 bases from V and 8 bases from J, leaving 17 bases between. This CDR3 contains 14 residues.

This chain joins TRBV19 and TRBJ2-7, with TRBD2 as a possible D gene (5 bases). The CDR3 totals 13 residues. The V gene lost 4 bases and the J gene lost 4 bases, with 11 bases spanning the gap. Germline CDR1 and CDR2: LNHDA and SQIVND (reference sequence). This chain's CDR3 is CASSTYPGYEQYF. Here the CDR3 DNA reads TGTGCCAGTAGTACCTATCCGGGGTACGAGCAGTACTTC. Based on the CDR3 plus reference TRBV19 and TRBJ2-7, the full variable domain is DGGITQSPKYLFRKEGQNVTLSCEQNLNHDAMYWYRQDPGQGLRLIYYSQIVNDFQKGDIAEGYSVSREKKESFPLTVTSAQKNPTAFYLCASSTYPGYEQYFGPGTRLTVT.

The chain employs TRBV19 and TRBJ1-1, with D possibly matching TRBD1 (5 bases). The CDR3 consists of 15 residues. Trimming pared 1 base from V and 2 bases from J, leaving 11 bases between. Germline lookup yields CDR1 LNHDA and CDR2 SQIVND (reference sequence). The CDR3 region has the DNA TGTGCCAGTAGTATAGGACAGACCTCTAACACTGAAGCTTTCTTT. Translated: CASSIGQTSNTEAFF.

V and J are TRBV19 and TRBJ1-5; D ambiguous. CDR1 and CDR2 from the germline V gene are LNHDA and SQIVND (reference sequence). CDR3 length: 16 residues. Trimming left V 4 bases short and J 3 bases short, with 16 bases between. The CDR3 DNA reads TGTGCCAGTAGTAAATCCGGCCAGCGATACAATCAGCCCCAGCATTTT. Residues: CASSKSGQRYNQPQHF.

This clone was seen more than once but under ten times. V usage is TRBV7-6 and J usage is TRBJ2-3; TRBD1 aligns across 8 bases. CDR3 length equals 16 residues. V trimming: 1 base; J trimming: 2 bases; junction bases outside the gene matches: 5. CDR1 and CDR2 from the germline V gene are SGHVS and FNYEAQ. The CDR3 region is CASSLGTGLNTDTQYF. DNA for the CDR3: TGTGCCAGCAGCTTAGGGACAGGGTTGAACACAGATACGCAGTATTTT.

This chain connects TRBV9 to TRBJ2-7; tentatively, D is TRBD2 (7 bases). Between the trimmed V and J ends, which lost 5 bases and 2 bases, there was a span of 17 bases. The V gene's germline CDR1 is SGDLS and CDR2 YYNGEE. This CDR3 has 15 amino acids. CDR3 amino acids: CASSETTGGPYEQYF. In nucleotides, the CDR3 is TGTGCCAGCAGTGAAACAACGGGGGGCCCCTACGAGCAGTACTTC. The full variable domain, with the rest looked up from reference TRBV9 and TRBJ2-7, is DSGVTQTPKHLITATGQRVTLRCSPRSGDLSVYWYQQSLDQGLQFLIQYYNGEERAKGNILERFSAQQFPDLHSELNLSSLELGDSALYFCASSETTGGPYEQYFGPGTRLTVT.

This sequence joins TRBV6-1 and TRBJ1-5; 7 nucleotides align to TRBD1. Germline V lookup: CDR1 MNHNS, CDR2 SASEGT. The J segment lost 7 bases and the V segment lost 4 bases, leaving 10 bases of the junction unmatched. The CDR3 runs to 15 residues. The CDR3 spells CASSVNDRATQPQHF. DNA of the CDR3: TGTGCCAGCAGTGTTAATGACAGGGCTACCCAGCCCCAGCATTTT.

The V and J genes are TRBV30 and TRBJ1-5, with TRBD1 as a possible D gene (5 bases). Germline V CDR1 and CDR2: GTSNPN, SVGIG (reference sequence). This CDR3 contains 17 residues. The germline V and J ends were trimmed by 1 base and 0 bases, with 16 bases remaining between them. As DNA, the CDR3 is TGTGCCTGGAGTGCCCTAGGCCGCAGGGATAGCAATCAGCCCCAGCATTTT. It is translated as CAWSALGRRDSNQPQHF.

The gene calls are TRBV10-3 and TRBJ2-1, with 11 nucleotides matching TRBD2. The CDR3 spans 17 residues. Trimming cost V 4 bases and J 5 bases; bases outside gene matches: 10. Per germline, CDR1 ENHRY and CDR2 SYGVKD. As DNA, the CDR3 is TGTGCCATCAGTGGGTGGTTACTAGCGGGAGAGGACAATGAGCAGTTCTTC. Amino acid sequence: CAISGWLLAGEDNEQFF.